This paragraph covers one T cell receptor beta chain sequence. Its antigen remains unidentified. CDR1 and CDR2 from the germline V gene are SGHRS and YFSETQ. V shed 3 bases, J shed 5 bases, and the junction held 11 bases outside the gene matches. The CDR3 has 16 amino acids. The data belong to a study of cytomegalovirus exposure and HLA in healthy donors. Study-level results: Association of a missense DCLRE1C variant with TCR beta V- and J-gene trimming was reported in a later analysis.

A multiplex PCR was run with 60 Vbeta primers and 13 Jbeta primers. Using immunoSEQ multiplex PCR, the repertoire was profiled, and TCRdb retains in-frame clones only, with some absent. The sample lists fewer than 200,000 clones, around nine tenths seen once, with 0.8% to 1% in the top ten. This clonotype originated in a woman aged 25 to 39 in good health and CMV-seronegative. The sample comprised PBMCs. V usage is TRBV5-1 and J usage is TRBJ2-7; 10 positions agree with TRBD1. In DNA, the CDR3 is TGCGCCAGCAGCTACCCGTCCGGGACAGGGGTGGACGAGCAGTACTTC. Its translation is CASSYPSGTGVDEQYF.